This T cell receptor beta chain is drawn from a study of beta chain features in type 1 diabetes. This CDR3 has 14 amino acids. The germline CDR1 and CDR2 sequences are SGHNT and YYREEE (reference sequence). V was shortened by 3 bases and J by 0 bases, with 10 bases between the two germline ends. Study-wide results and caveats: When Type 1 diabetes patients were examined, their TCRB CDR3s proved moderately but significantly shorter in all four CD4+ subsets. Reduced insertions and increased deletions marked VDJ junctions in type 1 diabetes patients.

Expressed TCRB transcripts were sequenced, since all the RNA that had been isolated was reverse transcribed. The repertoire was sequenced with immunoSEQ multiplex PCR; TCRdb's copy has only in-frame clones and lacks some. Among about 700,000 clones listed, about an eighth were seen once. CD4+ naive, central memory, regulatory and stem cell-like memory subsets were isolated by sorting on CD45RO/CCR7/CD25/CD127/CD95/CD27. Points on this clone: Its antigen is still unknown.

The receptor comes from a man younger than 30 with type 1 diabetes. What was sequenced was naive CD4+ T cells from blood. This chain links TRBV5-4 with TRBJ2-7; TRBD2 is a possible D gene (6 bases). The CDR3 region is CASSSGAGSYEQYF. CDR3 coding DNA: TGTGCCAGCAGCTCTGGAGCGGGCTCCTACGAGCAGTACTTC.